A selection of T cell receptor beta chains follows, all from one sample in a study of human T cells and chemical hapten exposure. TCRdb passed the RACE reads through MiXCR, listing each CDR3 protein once. The sample gives just over 80,000 distinct CDR3 sequences, around 10% of which show up once; about 4.2% is in the top ten. This sample comprised whole blood, obtained in connection with sensitization to the hapten diphenylcyclopropenone (DPC). The source is a woman between 50 and 59 years old with alopecia areata. Some clones in this sample may be carry-over from other donors' samples. The CDR3 runs from the conserved cysteine through the conserved F or W. Fields, in order: V gene, J gene, D gene, clone size, CDR3 DNA, CDR3 protein. A D gene is named only where the DNA matches it firmly. Some rows mark clone size as missing; the rest say once, few, many or name a class of expanded clone.

v_call: TRBV7-9; j_call: TRBJ1-1; d_call: TRBD1; clone_size: many; cdr3_nt: TGTGCCAGCAGCCCGCAGGGGGCTGAAGCTTTCTTT; cdr3_aa: CASSPQGAEAFF
v_call: TRBV7-9; j_call: TRBJ2-5; d_call: .; clone_size: few; cdr3_nt: TGTGCCAGCAGCCCCCGACAGGACCAGTACTTC; cdr3_aa: CASSPRQDQYF
v_call: TRBV20-1; j_call: TRBJ2-1; d_call: .; clone_size: .; cdr3_nt: TGCAGTGCTACATCTGACAGGGACTTTTTCAATGAGCAGTTCTTC; cdr3_aa: CSATSDRDFFNEQFF
v_call: TRBV19; j_call: TRBJ1-5; d_call: .; clone_size: .; cdr3_nt: TGTGCCAGTAGTGGTGACAGTTATCAGCCCCAGCATTTT; cdr3_aa: CASSGDSYQPQHF
v_call: TRBV30; j_call: TRBJ2-7; d_call: .; clone_size: once; cdr3_nt: TGTGCCTGGAAGGGATTGGGGTACGAGCAGTACTTC; cdr3_aa: CAWKGLGYEQYF
v_call: TRBV6-5; j_call: TRBJ1-1; d_call: .; clone_size: .; cdr3_nt: TGTGCCAGCAGTTACGAGGGGGACACTGAAGCTTTCTTT; cdr3_aa: CASSYEGDTEAFF
v_call: TRBV5-1; j_call: TRBJ1-1; d_call: .; clone_size: many; cdr3_nt: TGCGCCAGCACCCAACATGGAACTGAAGCTTTCTTT; cdr3_aa: CASTQHGTEAFF
v_call: TRBV7-2; j_call: TRBJ2-1; d_call: .; clone_size: .; cdr3_nt: TGTGCCAGCAGCTTAGCGACGGGCCTCCTATCCCGCAATGAGCAGTTCTTC; cdr3_aa: CASSLATGLLSRNEQFF
v_call: TRBV20-1; j_call: TRBJ2-7; d_call: TRBD1; clone_size: many; cdr3_nt: TGCAGTGCTAGGAGGGACAGGGTTATTTACGAGCAGTACTTC; cdr3_aa: CSARRDRVIYEQYF
v_call: TRBV29-1; j_call: TRBJ2-7; d_call: TRBD2; clone_size: few; cdr3_nt: TGCAGCGTTGAAGTTTGGGGAGGGCCACCCGGCGAGCAGTACTTC; cdr3_aa: CSVEVWGGPPGEQYF
v_call: TRBV30; j_call: TRBJ2-7; d_call: .; clone_size: many; cdr3_nt: TGTGCCTGGATAGGCGGACGGGGCTACGAGCAGTACTTC; cdr3_aa: CAWIGGRGYEQYF
v_call: TRBV7-9; j_call: TRBJ2-7; d_call: .; clone_size: .; cdr3_nt: TGTGCCAGCAGCGGGGACCTTCCTCAGCAGTACTTC; cdr3_aa: CASSGDLPQQYF
v_call: TRBV9; j_call: TRBJ2-3; d_call: TRBD1; clone_size: .; cdr3_nt: TGTGCCAGCAGCGGGGGACAGAGGGGGACAGATACGCAGTATTTT; cdr3_aa: CASSGGQRGTDTQYF
v_call: TRBV20-1; j_call: TRBJ2-7; d_call: TRBD2; clone_size: .; cdr3_nt: TGCAGTGCTAGAGGTCACGGGGGGACCTCCTACGAGCAGTACTTC; cdr3_aa: CSARGHGGTSYEQYF
v_call: TRBV28; j_call: TRBJ2-7; d_call: TRBD1; clone_size: few; cdr3_nt: TGTGCCAGCAGTGTACAGGGGTACGAGCAGTACTTC; cdr3_aa: CASSVQGYEQYF
v_call: TRBV18; j_call: TRBJ2-5; d_call: TRBD1; clone_size: few; cdr3_nt: TGTGCCAGCTCACGGACAGGGGGCGCATCGGGAGAGACCCAGTACTTC; cdr3_aa: CASSRTGGASGETQYF
v_call: TRBV28; j_call: TRBJ2-1; d_call: .; clone_size: few; cdr3_nt: TGTGCCAGCAGTTTACCACAGGGACCTAAGTTCTTC; cdr3_aa: CASSLPQGPKFF
v_call: TRBV28; j_call: TRBJ2-3; d_call: TRBD2; clone_size: few; cdr3_nt: TGTGCCAGCAGTAAGACTAGCAGCACAGATACGCAGTATTTT; cdr3_aa: CASSKTSSTDTQYF
v_call: TRBV6-2/TRBV6-3; j_call: TRBJ1-2; d_call: .; clone_size: few; cdr3_nt: TGTGCCAGCAGCCCTACCCCGGGCGGGGACTATGGCTACACCTTC; cdr3_aa: CASSPTPGGDYGYTF
v_call: TRBV7-2; j_call: TRBJ2-1; d_call: .; clone_size: many; cdr3_nt: TGTGCCAGCAGCTTAAGGGCTGGCGATGAGCAGTTCTTC; cdr3_aa: CASSLRAGDEQFF
v_call: TRBV24-1; j_call: TRBJ2-5; d_call: TRBD1; clone_size: .; cdr3_nt: TGTGCCACCAGTGATCGGACAGGCCCGAGGGAGACCCAGTACTTC; cdr3_aa: CATSDRTGPRETQYF
v_call: TRBV7-8; j_call: TRBJ1-4; d_call: .; clone_size: many; cdr3_nt: TGTGCCAGCAGCTTAGAGACAGGTGATAATGAAAAACTGTTTTTT; cdr3_aa: CASSLETGDNEKLFF
v_call: TRBV11-2; j_call: TRBJ2-7; d_call: .; clone_size: few; cdr3_nt: TGTGCCAGCAGCTCCCCTTCACTAGGAAAAAGCTCCTACGAGCAGTACTTC; cdr3_aa: CASSSPSLGKSSYEQYF
v_call: TRBV18; j_call: TRBJ1-1; d_call: TRBD1; clone_size: few; cdr3_nt: TGTGCCAGCTCACCCAGGACAGGGTTGAACACTGAAGCTTTCTTT; cdr3_aa: CASSPRTGLNTEAFF
v_call: TRBV11-2; j_call: TRBJ1-3; d_call: .; clone_size: few; cdr3_nt: TGTGCCAGCAGCTTAACGAGAGCTGGAAACACCATATATTTT; cdr3_aa: CASSLTRAGNTIYF
v_call: TRBV3-1; j_call: TRBJ2-2; d_call: .; clone_size: .; cdr3_nt: TGTGCCAGCAGCCAAGATACAGGGTTTCCCACCAACACCGGGGAGCTGTTTTTT; cdr3_aa: CASSQDTGFPTNTGELFF
v_call: TRBV2; j_call: TRBJ2-5; d_call: .; clone_size: .; cdr3_nt: TGTGCCAGCAGGAACGGACAAACGCCCCAAGAGACCCAGTACTTC; cdr3_aa: CASRNGQTPQETQYF
v_call: TRBV18; j_call: TRBJ1-3; d_call: .; clone_size: many; cdr3_nt: TGTGCCAGCTCACGTGGGGGAACCCGTAGCTCTGGAAACACCATATATTTT; cdr3_aa: CASSRGGTRSSGNTIYF
v_call: TRBV6-5; j_call: TRBJ2-5; d_call: .; clone_size: .; cdr3_nt: TGTGCCAGCAGCCAACTGAAGCCTAGTATCCAAGAGACCCAGTACTTC; cdr3_aa: CASSQLKPSIQETQYF
v_call: TRBV20-1; j_call: TRBJ1-3; d_call: .; clone_size: many; cdr3_nt: TGCAGTGCTAGAGATCTACAGGGCCTCTCTGGAAACACCATATATTTT; cdr3_aa: CSARDLQGLSGNTIYF
v_call: TRBV29-1; j_call: TRBJ1-1; d_call: .; clone_size: .; cdr3_nt: TGCAGCGTTGATTTAGCGAACACTGAAGCTTTCTTT; cdr3_aa: CSVDLANTEAFF
v_call: TRBV3-1; j_call: TRBJ1-1; d_call: .; clone_size: .; cdr3_nt: TGTGCCAGCAGCCCACGGCTGGACACTGAAGCTTTCTTT; cdr3_aa: CASSPRLDTEAFF
v_call: TRBV29-1; j_call: TRBJ2-2; d_call: .; clone_size: many; cdr3_nt: TGCAGCGTTGATTTCAACACCGGGGAGCTGTTTTTT; cdr3_aa: CSVDFNTGELFF
v_call: TRBV6-5; j_call: TRBJ1-6; d_call: .; clone_size: many; cdr3_nt: TGTGCCAGCAGTCCAGTGGGTTATAATTCACCCCTCCACTTT; cdr3_aa: CASSPVGYNSPLHF
v_call: TRBV29-1; j_call: TRBJ2-6; d_call: TRBD1; clone_size: .; cdr3_nt: TGCAGCGCCAGGACAGGGGAAGGGGCCAACGTCCTGACTTTC; cdr3_aa: CSARTGEGANVLTF
v_call: TRBV28; j_call: TRBJ1-6; d_call: .; clone_size: few; cdr3_nt: TGTGTAGCAGGGAATAATTCACCCCTCCACTTT; cdr3_aa: CVAGNNSPLHF
v_call: TRBV6-6; j_call: TRBJ1-2; d_call: .; clone_size: many; cdr3_nt: TGTGCCAGCACCCCTGCGGGGGCGGACTATGGCTACACCTTC; cdr3_aa: CASTPAGADYGYTF
v_call: TRBV12-3/TRBV12-4; j_call: TRBJ2-5; d_call: .; clone_size: many; cdr3_nt: TGTGCCAGCAGCCTACCGGCTTCCCAAGAGACCCAGTACTTC; cdr3_aa: CASSLPASQETQYF
v_call: TRBV12-3/TRBV12-4; j_call: TRBJ2-5; d_call: TRBD1; clone_size: few; cdr3_nt: TGTGCCAGCAGTGTACGACAGGGCCAAGAGACCCAGTACTTC; cdr3_aa: CASSVRQGQETQYF
v_call: TRBV11-2; j_call: TRBJ1-1; d_call: .; clone_size: .; cdr3_nt: TGTGCCAGCAGCCGCTGGACAGCTAATTTGAACACTGAAGCTTTCTTT; cdr3_aa: CASSRWTANLNTEAFF